The 7 T cell receptor beta chains presented below share a single source sample, sequenced in a study of CD8 T cells in ankylosing spondylitis. One entry per CDR3 protein results from TCRdb running MiXCR on the 5' RACE reads. The sample contains around 100,000 distinct CDR3 sequences, around 24% of which appear only once. The sample was synovial fluid, either unsorted or a sorted T cell fraction (not recorded which). These receptor sequences come from a male donor with ankylosing spondylitis.

The CDR3 nucleotides read TGTGCCAGCTCCCAGCGGGGGCCAGAGACCCAGTACTTC. This translates into CASSQRGPETQYF. This sequence joins TRBV3-1 and TRBJ2-5, with 8 bases lining up with TRBD2. J gave up 4 bases and V 8 bases, and 6 bases lay outside the gene matches. Germline CDR1 and CDR2: LGHDT and YNNKEL (reference sequence). The CDR3 spans 13 residues.

This clonotype has a count of ten or more. The chain joins TRBV10-3 to TRBJ1-6, with a weak D call TRBD1 (5 bases). Trimming took off 6 bases at V and 11 bases at J, with 14 bases between the two ends. This CDR3 is 13 amino acids long. The germline V gene encodes CDR1 ENHRY and CDR2 SYGVKD. CDR3 residues: CAIRWGDEAPLHF. The CDR3 nucleotides are TGTGCCATCAGATGGGGCGATGAGGCACCCCTCCACTTT.

The chain recombines TRBV12-3 or TRBV12-4 with TRBJ1-5, with D perhaps matching TRBD1 (6 bases). CDR3 length: 14 amino acids. V was trimmed by 6 bases and J by 5 bases, leaving 14 bases between them. The CDR3 coding sequence is TGTGCCAGCAGGCGCCGCGGGGGCGATCAGCCCCAGCATTTT. This gives the protein CASRRRGGDQPQHF.

This clonotype was seen ten or more times. The gene calls are TRBV7-2 and TRBJ2-1; D is ambiguous. The CDR3 is made up of 16 amino acids. CDR1 and CDR2 (germline): SGHTA, FQGNSA. Deletions cut 2 bases from V and 0 bases from J, with 11 bases between. DNA for the CDR3: TGTGCCAGCAGCTTATCGGGTGCGAGCTCCTACAATGAGCAGTTCTTC. The encoded protein is CASSLSGASSYNEQFF.

The chain employs TRBV10-3 and TRBJ1-4; possible D gene TRBD1, 5 bases. V lost 1 base to trimming and J lost 7 bases, with 19 bases between them. Germline-derived CDR1 and CDR2 are ENHRY and SYGVKD. The CDR3 has 17 residues. CDR3 sequence (DNA): TGTGCCATCAGTGAGTGGGGCCTACAAGGGGACGGTGAAAAACTGTTTTTT. Translated, it gives CAISEWGLQGDGEKLFF.

The table lists this clonotype with many counts. The chain employs TRBV5-1 and TRBJ1-4; D uncertain. V was shortened by 2 bases and J by 5 bases, with 10 bases between the two germline ends. The CDR3 consists of 14 residues. CDR1 is SGHRS and CDR2 is YFSETQ in the germline V gene. The CDR3 here is CASSLAGPNEKLFF. CDR3 nucleotides: TGCGCCAGCAGCTTAGCAGGTCCGAATGAAAAACTGTTTTTT.

This clonotype occurred a few times. The rearrangement links TRBV4-2 to TRBJ2-2; D is undetermined. Per the germline V gene, CDR1 is LGHNA and CDR2 is YNFKEQ. The CDR3 totals 17 residues. V shed 1 base and J shed 0 bases, with 12 bases lying between them. CDR3 bases: TGTGCCAGCAGCCAAGTCGGCGAGAACGCGAACACCGGGGAGCTGTTTTTT. As protein: CASSQVGENANTGELFF.